The 12 T cell receptor beta chains below were found in one sample sequenced in a study of Ad26.COV2.S vaccination and SARS-CoV-2 variants. The treatment denotes: about 20 received Ad26.COV2.S at low or high dose, single or two shots; roughly five received placebo; per-sample allocation not given. Each sample was drawn 63 days after the first injection (of vaccine or placebo). Sequencing used immunoSEQ multiplex PCR; TCRdb keeps in-frame clones, though not all of them. In the table there are about 350,000 clones, more than 75% of which are singletons. The source was peripheral blood, collected in a trial of Ad26.COV2.S vaccine versus placebo. All receptors derive from a person aged 18-60 years who received the Ad26.COV2.S COVID-19 vaccine or a placebo.

This rearrangement joins TRBV6-6 to TRBJ2-7, with a tentative D call TRBD2 (6 bases). Germline CDR1 is MNHNY and CDR2 is SVGAGI (reference sequence). There are 16 residues in the CDR3. V shed 5 bases and J shed 0 bases, with 17 bases lying between them. The CDR3 DNA follows: TGTGCCAGCAGTCCCGGGCGGGGCATAAGCTCCTACGAGCAGTACTTC. It yields the protein CASSPGRGISSYEQYF.

This chain uses TRBV6-1 with TRBJ1-2; the match to TRBD1 covers 9 bases. After removal of 4 bases from V and 8 bases from J, the junction contained 14 bases not matched to a gene. Germline V gene sequence: CDR1 MNHNS, CDR2 SASEGT. The CDR3 runs to 16 residues. Here the CDR3 reads CASSVIRDRDAGGYTF. DNA for the CDR3: TGTGCCAGCAGTGTCATCCGGGACAGGGACGCGGGAGGCTACACCTTC.

The rearrangement links TRBV30 to TRBJ2-3, with D unclear. CDR1 and CDR2 (germline): GTSNPN, SVGIG (reference sequence). V shed 0 bases and J shed 3 bases, with 7 bases lying between them. CDR3 length: 13 amino acids. The CDR3 DNA reads as TGTGCCTGGAGTGTGTCGCTAACAGATACGCAGTATTTT. Residues: CAWSVSLTDTQYF.

V and J are TRBV30 and TRBJ2-4; TRBD1 matches at 10 bases. This CDR3 region has 13 residues. The V segment lost 1 base and the J segment 6 bases; nucleotides outside the gene matches: 0. Germline V gene data show CDR1 as GTSNPN and CDR2 as SVGIG (reference sequence). DNA of the CDR3: TGTGCCTGGAGTGGGGACAGGGGAAACATTCAGTACTTC. Protein: CAWSGDRGNIQYF.

The chain employs TRBV2 and TRBJ1-1; D may be TRBD1 (5 bases). Germline-derived CDR1 and CDR2 are SNHLY and FYNNEI. The V end was cut by 7 bases, the J end by 11 bases, with 17 bases between. The length of the CDR3 is 12 residues. The CDR3 nucleotides read TGTGCCAGCAATATACTGGGGGGTTCGGCTTTCTTT. The encoded protein is CASNILGGSAFF.

This rearrangement joins TRBV19 to TRBJ2-3; TRBD2 matches 7 bases. Per the germline V gene, CDR1 is LNHDA and CDR2 is SQIVND (reference sequence). V shed 7 bases and J 4 bases; nucleotides not matched to a gene: 5. The CDR3 spans 13 residues. The CDR3 sequence is CASTPGLPDTQYF. The CDR3 DNA reads TGTGCCAGTACCCCGGGACTACCAGATACGCAGTATTTT.

This clone was picked up one time. The rearrangement joins TRBV6-5 to TRBJ2-2; D is uncertain. CDR1 and CDR2 (germline): MNHEY, SVGAGI. The CDR3 sequence is 11 residues long. The germline V and J ends were trimmed by 7 bases and 6 bases, with 6 bases remaining between them. This CDR3 reads CASTNAGELFF. Written as DNA, the CDR3 is TGTGCCAGCACAAACGCCGGGGAGCTGTTTTTT.

The chain combines TRBV21-1 with TRBJ1-5. TRBV21-1 is a known pseudogene. This CDR3 is 16 amino acids long. CDR3 amino acids: CASSNGGPNSNQPQHF. CDR3 bases: TGTGCCAGCAGCAATGGCGGGCCTAATAGCAATCAGCCCCAGCATTTT.

This clone was detected only once. This chain connects TRBV7-9 to TRBJ2-7; D remains unclear. Deletions cut 5 bases from V and 1 base from J, with 15 bases between. CDR1 and CDR2 (germline): SEHNR, FQNEAQ (reference sequence). The CDR3 length is 15 residues. The CDR3 DNA sequence: TGTGCCAGCAGCCCAGGAATCGGTGCTTCCTACGAGCAGTACTTC. Translated: CASSPGIGASYEQYF.

Regarding this clone: The junction differs from germline at one of its ends, possibly a read error. The genes are TRBV29-1 and TRBJ2-5; D possibly corresponds to TRBD1 (5 bases). The CDR3 has 13 residues. CDR1 SQVTM and CDR2 ANQGSEA come from the germline V gene. This CDR3 reads CSVERGTQEAQYF. CDR3 sequence (DNA): TGCAGCGTTGAAAGGGGTACCCAAGAGGCCCAGTACTTC. Looking up the rest from reference TRBV29-1 and TRBJ2-5 gives the full variable domain: SAVISQKPSRDICQRGTSLTIQCQVDSQVTMMFWYRQQPGQSLTLIATANQGSEATYESGFVIDKFPISRPNLTFSTLTVSNMSPEDSSIYLCSVERGTQEAQYFGPGTRLLVL.

The genes are TRBV5-1 and TRBJ2-5, with D hard to call. Germline lookup yields CDR1 SGHRS and CDR2 YFSETQ. The length of the CDR3 is 15 residues. V lost 3 bases to trimming and J lost 5 bases, with 17 bases between them. The CDR3 reads CASSWTPNAVETQYF. CDR3 in DNA: TGCGCCAGCAGCTGGACCCCAAACGCCGTCGAGACCCAGTACTTC. The whole variable domain, filled in from reference TRBV5-1 and TRBJ2-5, reads KAGVTQTPRYLIKTRGQQVTLSCSPISGHRSVSWYQQTPGQGLQFLFEYFSETQRNKGNFPGRFSGRQFSNSRSEMNVSTLELGDSALYLCASSWTPNAVETQYFGPGTRLLVL.

In nucleotides, the CDR3 is TGTGCCAGCAGCTTAGTTTGGGACTCCAAAGAGACCCAGTACTTC. It is translated as CASSLVWDSKETQYF. V and J are TRBV7-2 and TRBJ2-5, with a tentative D call TRBD2 (6 bases). The CDR3 spans 15 residues. The ends were cut back, 1 base at V and 3 bases at J, with 12 bases in the middle. Looked up from germline, CDR1 is SGHTA and CDR2 is FQGNSA.